These 5 T cell receptor beta chains were sequenced from one sample in a study of shared clonotypes between healthy human individuals. Repertoires were generated with immunoSEQ multiplex PCR, while TCRdb's copy carries only in-frame clones and drops some. The sample includes some 2.1 million clones, about 95% of them seen just once. Naive CD8 cells, CD45RO-negative and positively selected for CCR7, excluded terminally differentiated effector memory CD45RA+ cells. Sequencing input: naive CD8+ T cells sorted from blood. These receptors were collected from a man between 18 and 29 years old in good health.

The gene calls are TRBV27 and TRBJ2-7; no definite D call. V was shortened by 2 bases and J by 5 bases, with 10 bases between the two germline ends. This CDR3 contains 13 residues. Germline loops: CDR1 MNHEY, CDR2 SMNVEV (reference sequence). The CDR3 reads CASSLNPLDEQYF. CDR3 nucleotides: TGTGCCAGCAGTTTAAATCCCCTCGACGAGCAGTACTTC.

This chain uses TRBV6-5 with TRBJ1-1; TRBD1 matches 7 bases. V dropped 0 bases and J dropped 11; count of bases not matched to a gene: 6. The CDR3 runs to 13 residues. Looked up from germline, CDR1 is MNHEY and CDR2 is SVGAGI. CDR3 DNA sequence: TGTGCCAGCAGTTACTCGGAGACAGGGTGGGCTTTCTTT. Protein sequence: CASSYSETGWAFF.

The V call is TRBV4-2, the J call TRBJ2-3, with D perhaps matching TRBD2 (6 bases). The CDR3 contains 14 residues. V gave up 0 bases and J gave up 2 bases, with 6 bases separating them. Looked up from germline, CDR1 is LGHNA and CDR2 is YNFKEQ. The CDR3 region has the DNA TGTGCCAGCAGCCAAGAGGACTACACAGATACGCAGTATTTT. Translating gives CASSQEDYTDTQYF.

The chain carries TRBV9 and TRBJ1-2, with D tentatively TRBD1 (5 bases). The CDR3 covers 16 residues. Trimming took off 0 bases at V and 4 bases at J, with 16 bases between the two ends. Per the germline V gene, CDR1 is SGDLS and CDR2 is YYNGEE. This CDR3 reads CASSVGPGLGSYGYTF. The CDR3 DNA is TGTGCCAGCAGCGTAGGTCCAGGGCTGGGATCCTATGGCTACACCTTC. Combining the CDR3 with reference TRBV9 and TRBJ1-2 gives the whole variable domain DSGVTQTPKHLITATGQRVTLRCSPRSGDLSVYWYQQSLDQGLQFLIQYYNGEERAKGNILERFSAQQFPDLHSELNLSSLELGDSALYFCASSVGPGLGSYGYTFGSGTRLTVV.

V gene TRBV6-5 combines with J gene TRBJ2-1; D is unresolved. The CDR3 is made up of 15 amino acids. V lost 5 bases, J lost 0 bases, and 11 bases lay in between. Germline loops: CDR1 MNHEY, CDR2 SVGAGI. The CDR3 region is CASSLTITSYNEQFF. The CDR3 DNA sequence: TGTGCCAGCAGTCTAACGATAACCTCCTACAATGAGCAGTTCTTC.